This record looks at one T cell receptor beta chain sequence and its context. This is likely an artifact of a read error, given a far larger clone one base away. The data originate from a study of blood T cells in healthy people across ages. Those donating, healthy Caucasian individuals from Russia, were aged about 6 to 95. The CDR3 is made up of 12 amino acids. Germline loops: CDR1 SEHNR, CDR2 FQNEAQ (reference sequence). V shed 2 bases and J shed 7 bases, with 9 bases lying between them. A sample-barcoded 5' primer and a J-beta primer mix were used in a second PCR of roughly 6 to 11 cycles. MiXCR was run by TCRdb on the 5' RACE reads, yielding one entry per CDR3 protein. Here the sample spans roughly 900,000 distinct CDR3 sequences, about 30% being singletons.

The sequence came from a woman older than 75 in good health. The specimen was blood. This sequence joins TRBV7-9 and TRBJ2-7; the D is unclear. The CDR3, as DNA: TGTGCCAGCAGCTTATATTACAATGAGCAGTACTTC. Its translation is CASSLYYNEQYF.